These 13 T cell receptor beta chains originate from one sample sequenced in a study of T cells in Graves' hyperthyroidism and ophthalmopathy (dated by TCRdb to about 2019). The library was produced with multiplex PCR. The listed sequencing device is Illumina HiSeq 2000. The TCR beta CDR3 regions were amplified from RNA transcripts. The TCR CDR3 was subjected to a first round of RT-PCR using the HTBI primer set and the Qiagen OneStep RT-PCR kit. TCRdb took the public reads, trimmed them with fastp at Q25, ran MiXCR for clone calling and kept in-frame beta chains. CDR3 protein sequences are deduplicated, and each keeps its most common genes and DNA. This sample comprises 500,000 to 650,000 distinct CDR3 sequences, 15% to 20% of them detected only once. The ten top clones hold approximately 15% of the sample. Material for sequencing was blood. The source is a woman aged 18-30 years with Graves' ophthalmopathy.

The V call is TRBV27, the J call TRBJ2-7; maybe TRBD1 (6 bases). V gave up 6 bases and J gave up 0 bases, with 12 bases separating them. This CDR3 has 14 residues. CDR1 is MNHEY, CDR2 SMNVEV, per germline (reference sequence). The CDR3 here is CASSPLDSSYEQYF. DNA for the CDR3: TGTGCCAGCAGCCCCCTGGACAGCTCCTACGAGCAGTACTTC.

The rearrangement links TRBV29-1 to TRBJ2-3; D ambiguous. V lost 2 bases and J 8 bases, leaving 8 bases between the germline ends. Germline V gene sequence: CDR1 SQVTM, CDR2 ANQGSEA. The length of the CDR3 is 11 residues. The CDR3 DNA reads as TGCAGCGTTGAAATCCTGGGTACGCAGTATTTT. It encodes CSVEILGTQYF.

The V call is TRBV29-1, the J call TRBJ2-1; 7 bases align to TRBD1. V was pared by 2 bases and J by 6 bases, with 1 base of the junction left unmatched. The germline V gene has CDR1 SQVTM and CDR2 ANQGSEA. There are 12 residues in the CDR3. Here the CDR3 reads CSVERQGNEQFF. DNA for the CDR3: TGCAGCGTTGAAAGACAGGGCAATGAGCAGTTCTTC.

This clonotype was picked up many times. CDR3 loop: CSAEAAVSGNQPQHF. CDR3 nucleotide sequence: TGCAGTGCCGAAGCGGCGGTGAGCGGCAATCAGCCCCAGCATTTT. V and J are TRBV20-1 and TRBJ1-5; D gene unclear. V lost 6 bases and J lost 2, with 17 bases in between. Per germline, CDR1 DFQATT and CDR2 SNEGSKA (reference sequence). The CDR3 extends over 15 amino acids.

This clonotype occurred many times. The V and J genes are TRBV28 and TRBJ1-1, with a possible D match to TRBD1 (6 bases). CDR1 is MDHEN and CDR2 is SYDVKM in the germline V gene. The ends were cut back, 7 bases at V and 11 bases at J, with 23 bases in the middle. The CDR3 runs 14 residues. Written as DNA, the CDR3 is TGTGCCAGCACCGAGGGGAGACAGGTGCAGGCCGCTTTCTTT. Its protein product is CASTEGRQVQAAFF.

The sample holds many counts of this clonotype. The rearrangement joins TRBV3-1 to TRBJ1-1; the match to TRBD1 covers 7 bases. Losses at the gene ends were 5 bases for V and 4 bases for J; bases not matched to a gene: 4. CDR1 and CDR2 from the germline V gene are LGHDT and YNNKEL (reference sequence). The CDR3 covers 13 residues. Here the CDR3 reads CASSWGQRTEAFF. Here the CDR3 DNA reads TGTGCCAGCAGCTGGGGACAGCGCACTGAAGCTTTCTTT.

This clonotype was detected many times. CDR3 sequence reads: CASSTTGATSLETQYF. The CDR3 nucleotides are TGTGCCAGCAGTACGACAGGGGCGACATCCTTGGAGACCCAGTACTTC. V gene TRBV28 combines with J gene TRBJ2-5; TRBD1 agrees at 8 bases. The CDR3 length is 16 residues. From germline, CDR1 is MDHEN and CDR2 SYDVKM. V lost 5 bases, J lost 5 bases, and 13 bases stayed unmatched.

This clonotype was seen ten or more times. This chain joins TRBV5-1 and TRBJ2-1; D gene uncertain. V lost 0 bases, J lost 0 bases, and 10 bases lay in between. The CDR3 loop spans 16 amino acids. The germline V gene encodes CDR1 SGHRS and CDR2 YFSETQ. The chain's CDR3 is CASSLASRSSYNEQFF. The CDR3 DNA reads as TGCGCCAGCAGCTTGGCCTCTAGGAGCTCCTACAATGAGCAGTTCTTC.

This clonotype has just a few counts. This chain uses TRBV11-2 with TRBJ1-2, with D possibly being TRBD1 (5 bases). The CDR3 extends over 15 amino acids. With 5 bases removed from V and 3 bases from J, the gap between germline ends came to 16 bases. Germline V gene data show CDR1 as SGHAT and CDR2 as FQNNGV. The CDR3 DNA reads as TGTGCCAGCAGCGGCCTTAGGGGTAGCGACTATGGCTACACCTTC. Protein product: CASSGLRGSDYGYTF.

This clonotype was detected ten times or more. The chain employs TRBV7-2 and TRBJ2-3, with D perhaps assigned TRBD1 or TRBD2 (5 bases each). CDR3 size: 16 residues. CDR1 and CDR2 from the germline V gene are SGHTA and FQGNSA. V lost 5 bases, J lost 0 bases, and 15 bases lay in between. The CDR3 loop is CASSIRRGASTDTQYF. The CDR3 DNA sequence: TGTGCCAGCAGCATCCGACGGGGCGCTAGCACAGATACGCAGTATTTT. The full variable domain, its missing parts supplied by reference TRBV7-2 and TRBJ2-3, is GAGVSQSPSNKVTEKGKDVELRCDPISGHTALYWYRQSLGQGLEFLIYFQGNSAPDKSGLPSDRFSAERTGGSVSTLTIQRTQQEDSAVYLCASSIRRGASTDTQYFGPGTRLTVL.

This clonotype was counted between two and nine times. V and J are TRBV6-4 and TRBJ1-1, with D possibly being TRBD1 (5 bases). Per the germline V gene, CDR1 is MRHNA and CDR2 is SNTAGT. Trimming cost V 6 bases and J 1 base, with 15 bases left between them. The CDR3 runs 15 residues. The CDR3 here is CASRKNRQKNTEAFF. The DNA of the CDR3 is TGTGCCAGCAGAAAAAACAGACAGAAGAACACTGAAGCTTTCTTT.

This clonotype was seen repeatedly, ten times or more. This chain connects TRBV6-1 to TRBJ2-7; unclear D gene. The V gene's germline CDR1 is MNHNS and CDR2 SASEGT. The CDR3 runs to 14 residues. V lost 5 bases to trimming and J lost 3 bases, with 14 bases between them. The CDR3 DNA reads TGTGCCAGCAGTTCATTAGACACAAACTACGAGCAGTACTTC. As protein: CASSSLDTNYEQYF.

This clonotype appeared many times. The rearrangement links TRBV20-1 to TRBJ2-7, with D possibly TRBD1 on 6 matching bases. Germline V lookup: CDR1 DFQATT, CDR2 SNEGSKA (reference sequence). The CDR3 runs to 13 residues. The germline V and J ends were trimmed by 1 base and 4 bases, with 11 bases remaining between them. The CDR3, as DNA: TGCAGTGCTAGAGGGGACACCCTATACGAGCAGTACTTC. Its translation: CSARGDTLYEQYF.